What follows are 27 T cell receptor beta chains derived from one specimen sequenced in a study of long-term antiretroviral therapy in people with HIV. Researchers report immunoSEQ v3.0 was run at survey level. Profiled with immunoSEQ multiplex PCR; TCRdb holds only in-frame clones, not every one. This sample has about 34,000 clones; roughly 81% occur once, and the top ten carry approximately 4.8%. The sample was unsorted PBMCs, taken just over 2.7 years before starting antiretroviral therapy. The receptors here all came from a woman aged 30 to 39 with HIV.

This clone has a handful of counts. The chain carries TRBV6-5 and TRBJ2-3, with 11 bases that match TRBD1. Germline V gene lookup returns CDR1 MNHEY and CDR2 SVGAGI. The CDR3 runs 14 residues. Losses at the gene ends were 6 bases for V and 7 bases for J; bases not matched to a gene: 6. CDR3 loop: CASSLGQGANTQYF. CDR3 nucleotide sequence: TGTGCCAGCAGCCTCGGACAGGGGGCGAATACGCAGTATTTT.

V usage is TRBV28 and J usage is TRBJ2-7; D may correspond to TRBD1 or TRBD2 (5 bases each). The CDR3 has 14 residues. Trimming took off 8 bases at V and 0 bases at J, with 14 bases between the two ends. Germline-derived CDR1 and CDR2 are MDHEN and SYDVKM. The CDR3, as DNA: TGTGCCAGCCACACGGGGCCCGACTCCTACGAGCAGTACTTC. Protein: CASHTGPDSYEQYF.

This sequence joins TRBV25-1 and TRBJ1-3; no reliable D call. Germline V lookup: CDR1 MGHDK, CDR2 SYGVNS. Trimming shortened V by 1 base and J by 4 bases, and 11 bases separated the two germline ends. The CDR3 runs to 15 residues. This chain's CDR3 is CASSEWKVGGNTIYF. CDR3 DNA sequence: TGTGCCAGCAGTGAATGGAAGGTGGGAGGAAACACCATATATTTT. The full variable domain, completed using reference TRBV25-1 and TRBJ1-3, is EADIYQTPRYLVIGTGKKITLECSQTMGHDKMYWYQQDPGMELHLIHYSYGVNSTEKGDLSSESTVSRIRTEHFPLTLESARPSHTSQYLCASSEWKVGGNTIYFGEGSWLTVV.

V and J are TRBV21-1 and TRBJ1-5; no DNA check was done on the table's D call, TRBD1. TRBV21-1 is labeled a pseudogene. The CDR3 contains 15 residues. In nucleotides, the CDR3 is TGTGCCAGCAGGCAACAGTTTTGTTGCAATCAGCCCCAGCATTTT. Residues: CASRQQFCCNQPQHF.

This clone was recorded once. This sequence joins TRBV7-7 and TRBJ2-2, with a tentative D call TRBD2 (5 bases). The germline CDR1 and CDR2 sequences are SSHAT and FNYEAQ (reference sequence). With 5 bases removed from V and 5 bases from J, the gap between germline ends came to 21 bases. The CDR3 consists of 17 residues. CDR3 nucleotide sequence: TGTGCCAGCAGCCCGCGGACTTTACTAGTACCTACCGGGGAGCTGTTTTTT. The encoded protein is CASSPRTLLVPTGELFF.

The rearrangement links TRBV2 to TRBJ1-2, with D unclear. Per the germline V gene, CDR1 is SNHLY and CDR2 is FYNNEI. The CDR3 runs to 12 residues. V lost 7 bases to trimming and J lost 2 bases, with 8 bases between them. The CDR3 bases are TGTGCCAGCATGCGAGGGAACTATGGCTACACCTTC. Protein: CASMRGNYGYTF.

This clone was counted between two and nine times. The rearrangement uses TRBV6-1 and TRBJ1-5; D unresolved. Germline V lookup: CDR1 MNHNS, CDR2 SASEGT. Trimming removed 4 bases from V and 3 bases from J, with 10 bases in between. This CDR3 region has 14 residues. The CDR3 spells CASSVSGPNQPQHF. The CDR3 nucleotides are TGTGCCAGCAGTGTGTCGGGCCCCAATCAGCCCCAGCATTTT.

The CDR3 region is CASSRTSGGSDNEQFF. In DNA form, the CDR3 reads TGTGCCAGCAGCCGGACTAGCGGGGGGAGTGACAATGAGCAGTTCTTC. The V and J genes are TRBV4-2 and TRBJ2-1; 14 bases are shared with TRBD2. The CDR3 is made up of 16 amino acids. With 4 bases clipped from V and 5 bases from J, the junction kept 4 bases outside the gene matches. Per germline, CDR1 LGHNA and CDR2 YNFKEQ.

This sequence joins TRBV9 and TRBJ2-1, with 9 bases that match TRBD2. V shed 0 bases and J 7 bases; nucleotides not matched to a gene: 5. This CDR3 is 15 amino acids long. Germline V gene data show CDR1 as SGDLS and CDR2 as YYNGEE. The CDR3 region is CASSVAGLAGNEQFF. CDR3 DNA sequence: TGTGCCAGCAGCGTAGCTGGCCTAGCGGGGAATGAGCAGTTCTTC.

This clone was found a few times. This rearrangement joins TRBV6-4 to TRBJ2-2; D is perhaps TRBD2 (6 bases). The CDR3 has 14 residues. Germline V gives CDR1 MRHNA, CDR2 SNTAGT. Trimming shortened V by 2 bases and J by 7 bases, and 11 bases separated the two germline ends. DNA for the CDR3: TGTGCCAGCAGTGACGTTCAGGAGGGCGGGGAGCTGTTTTTT. This codes for CASSDVQEGGELFF.

The rearrangement joins TRBV6-5 to TRBJ1-2; 7 nucleotides match TRBD1. The V gene end was trimmed by 5 bases and the J gene end by 6 bases; junction bases not matched to a gene: 9. Germline V CDR1 and CDR2: MNHEY, SVGAGI. The CDR3 covers 14 residues. The CDR3 coding sequence is TGTGCCAGCAGTCCAACAGACAGGGAGAATGGCTACACCTTC. This gives the protein CASSPTDRENGYTF.

The rearrangement joins TRBV6-1 to TRBJ2-7; 11 bases align to TRBD1. Germline V lookup: CDR1 MNHNS, CDR2 SASEGT. The J segment lost 3 bases and the V segment lost 1 base, leaving 5 bases of the junction unmatched. The CDR3 loop spans 16 amino acids. CDR3 loop: CASSEDGGTGGYEQYV. CDR3 sequence (DNA): TGTGCCAGCAGTGAAGACGGTGGGACAGGGGGCTACGAGCAGTACGTC.

In DNA form, the CDR3 reads TGCGCCAGCAGTGAGTCTGGGGTGAATCGCTACACCTTC. Protein: CASSESGVNRYTF. The chain couples TRBV10-2 to TRBJ1-2; the D is unclear. V was clipped by 0 bases and J by 9 bases, with 11 bases between them. CDR1 is WSHSY, CDR2 SAAADI, per germline. The CDR3 spans 13 residues.

V usage is TRBV6-1 and J usage is TRBJ2-7, with D tentatively TRBD2 (6 bases). Germline V gene data show CDR1 as MNHNS and CDR2 as SASEGT. The CDR3 contains 16 residues. The ends were cut back, 4 bases at V and 0 bases at J, with 16 bases in the middle. Here the CDR3 reads CASSALYRGSSYEQYV. DNA of the CDR3: TGTGCCAGCAGTGCCCTGTACCGGGGGAGCTCCTACGAGCAGTACGTC.

The chain links TRBV10-1 to TRBJ2-4; TRBD2 aligns across 9 bases. Trimming at V came to 3 bases and at J to 9 bases, leaving 9 bases not matched to a gene. The CDR3 is made up of 15 amino acids. Germline assignment: CDR1 WNHNN and CDR2 SYGVQD (reference sequence). CDR3 protein: CASSDTSGPGSIQYF. As DNA, the CDR3 is TGCGCCAGCAGTGATACTAGCGGGCCTGGTAGCATTCAGTACTTC.

The rearrangement uses TRBV15 and TRBJ2-1, with D possibly called TRBD1 or TRBD2 (5 bases each). Trimming shortened V by 5 bases and J by 0 bases, and 14 bases separated the two germline ends. CDR3 length: 16 residues. The V gene's germline CDR1 is LNHNV and CDR2 YYDKDF (reference sequence). The CDR3, as DNA: TGTGCCACCAGCCGTCGTGGGGGTGGCTCCTACAATGAGCAGTTCTTC. Translating gives CATSRRGGGSYNEQFF. Together with reference TRBV15 and TRBJ2-1, the CDR3 gives the full variable domain: DAMVIQNPRYQVTQFGKPVTLSCSQTLNHNVMYWYQQKSSQAPKLLFHYYDKDFNNEADTPDNFQSRRPNTSFCFLDIRSPGLGDTAMYLCATSRRGGGSYNEQFFGPGTRLTVL.

The CDR3 DNA follows: TGTGCCAGCAGTCTCGTGGCGGGGGGGAGCTCCTACAATGAGCAGTTCTTC. This sequence encodes CASSLVAGGSSYNEQFF. This chain uses TRBV2 with TRBJ2-1; 9 bases match TRBD2. The CDR3 covers 17 residues. V lost 5 bases and J lost 0; bases outside the gene matches: 8. In germline, CDR1 is SNHLY, CDR2 FYNNEI.

The chain combines TRBV29-1 with TRBJ2-5; D gene unclear. Germline lookup yields CDR1 SQVTM and CDR2 ANQGSEA. This CDR3 comprises 13 residues. V was pared by 7 bases and J by 5 bases, with 17 bases between. CDR3 DNA sequence: TGCAGCGCAACCCGGGTGAATAGGGAGACCCAGTACTTC. This codes for CSATRVNRETQYF.

This chain uses TRBV5-4 with TRBJ1-1, with 7 bases aligning to TRBD1. The ends lost 2 bases at V and 3 bases at J; junction bases unmatched: 7. The CDR3 extends over 15 amino acids. In germline, CDR1 is SGHNT, CDR2 YYREEE (reference sequence). For the CDR3, the DNA is TGTGCCAGCAGCTTAACAGGGGAGAGGGACACTGAAGCTTTCTTT. This encodes CASSLTGERDTEAFF. Full variable domain (missing parts from reference TRBV5-4 and TRBJ1-1): ETGVTQSPTHLIKTRGQQVTLRCSSQSGHNTVSWYQQALGQGPQFIFQYYREEENGRGNFPPRFSGLQFPNYSSELNVNALELDDSALYLCASSLTGERDTEAFFGQGTRLTVV.

The chain is built from TRBV6-4 and TRBJ2-1; D gene unclear. The V gene's germline CDR1 is MRHNA and CDR2 SNTAGT. This CDR3 contains 14 residues. V was clipped by 3 bases and J by 8 bases, with 14 bases between them. CDR3 DNA: TGTGCCAGCAGTGAGGAGAGTAGCTTGGATGAGCAGTTCTTC. Translated, it gives CASSEESSLDEQFF.

This rearrangement joins TRBV13 to TRBJ1-5; no definite D call. The CDR3 has 12 amino acids. Germline V gene data show CDR1 as PRHDT and CDR2 as FYEKMQ (reference sequence). Trimming left V 1 base short and J 3 bases short, with 1 base between. CDR3 in DNA: TGTGCCAGCAGCTTAGACAATCAGCCCCAGCATTTT. Its protein is CASSLDNQPQHF.

The rearrangement joins TRBV4-1 to TRBJ1-4; D not certain. Trimming pared 4 bases from V and 8 bases from J, leaving 11 bases between. Germline V gene data show CDR1 as MGHRA and CDR2 as YSYEKL. CDR3 length: 13 amino acids. CDR3 in DNA: TGCGCCAGCAGCCTCCTAGCAGGCGAAAAACTGTTTTTT. Translated: CASSLLAGEKLFF.

The chain recombines TRBV6-5 with TRBJ1-1; D not resolved. CDR1 MNHEY and CDR2 SVGAGI come from the germline V gene. There are 13 residues in the CDR3. Trimming cost V 7 bases and J 0 bases, with 9 bases left between them. The CDR3 is CASTPAVNTEAFF. CDR3 DNA sequence: TGTGCCAGCACCCCGGCTGTGAACACTGAAGCTTTCTTT.

This sequence joins TRBV6-4 and TRBJ1-1; no firm D call. Trimming left V 11 bases short and J 3 bases short, with 10 bases between. The CDR3 is 11 residues long. The germline CDR1 and CDR2 sequences are MRHNA and SNTAGT. The CDR3 bases are TGTGCCGGACGGGAGGACACTGAAGCTTTCTTT. Its protein is CAGREDTEAFF.

The chain carries TRBV2 and TRBJ2-7; D gene uncertain. The germline CDR1 and CDR2 sequences are SNHLY and FYNNEI. This CDR3 has 14 residues. V was shortened by 9 bases and J by 0 bases, with 15 bases between the two germline ends. The CDR3 here is CASHSGELSYEQYV. DNA of the CDR3: TGTGCCAGTCACAGTGGAGAACTCTCCTACGAGCAGTACGTC.

The genes are TRBV7-3 and TRBJ2-2, with TRBD2 matching over 11 bases. This CDR3 is built from 16 residues. J lost 4 bases, V lost 1 base, and 2 bases had no gene match. Germline CDR1 is SGHTA and CDR2 is FQGTGA. The CDR3 loop reads CASSLISGGGTGELFF. In DNA, the CDR3 is TGTGCCAGCAGCTTAATTAGCGGGGGGGGCACCGGGGAGCTGTTTTTT.

The chain combines TRBV18 with TRBJ1-1, with a possible D match to TRBD1 (5 bases). This CDR3 spans 13 amino acids. V lost 3 bases, J lost 5 bases, and 10 bases lay in between. Germline V gene lookup returns CDR1 KGHSH and CDR2 LQKENI. The chain's CDR3 is CASSPQGSTEAFF. CDR3 nucleotides: TGTGCCAGCTCACCGCAGGGTTCGACTGAAGCTTTCTTT.